This T cell receptor beta chain was sequenced during a study of T cell repertoires in cytomegalovirus infection. Study overall: Indicated by public TCR beta signatures were CMV infection and matching HLA type.

TCRdb independently ran MiXCR on the reads; one entry per CDR3 protein. The repertoire consists of a few hundred thousand distinct CDR3 sequences, with about 17% occurring once and the leading ten covering more than 45%. The CDR3 sequence is 14 residues long. V lost 5 bases, J lost 2 bases, and 4 bases stayed unmatched. Study-wide results and limits: Ex vivo responses were dominated by HLA-C-restricted CMV-specific TCR beta clonotypes. Adding up the frequency of public TCR beta families identified people who carried CMV plus the relevant HLA.

A word on this clonotype: The antigen remains unidentified.

This sequence joins TRBV12-3 or TRBV12-4 and TRBJ1-1; the match to TRBD1 covers 8 bases. The specimen was CD8+ T cells from PBMCs. The sequence came from a human donor in good health (CMV status not recorded). Some clones in this sample may be carry-over from other donors' samples. CDR3 DNA sequence: TGTGCCAGCAGTCCAGGGGGCGGAAACACTGAAGCTTTCTTT. Its translation is CASSPGGGNTEAFF.